This entry lists 24 T cell receptor beta chains sequenced from one sample in a study of cytomegalovirus exposure and HLA in healthy donors. A multiplex PCR was run with 60 Vbeta primers and 13 Jbeta primers. Generated by immunoSEQ multiplex PCR, the TCRdb table keeps only in-frame clones and is missing some. This table holds roughly 290,000 clones, around 80% found once. Sequencing was performed on PBMCs. These receptors all come from a girl aged 2 to 9 in good health and CMV-seronegative.

The gene calls are TRBV2 and TRBJ2-7, with D uncertain. The V end lost 4 bases, the J end lost 1 base, and 5 bases lay between the germline ends. The CDR3 extends over 12 amino acids. Germline assignment: CDR1 SNHLY and CDR2 FYNNEI. CDR3 protein: CASSGQSYEQYF. The CDR3 DNA sequence: TGTGCCAGCAGTGGCCAGTCCTACGAGCAGTACTTC.

The CDR3 DNA reads TGTGCCAGCAGCTATGGGCTAAGCACGGCCTACGAGCAGTACTTC. This encodes CASSYGLSTAYEQYF. The V and J genes are TRBV5-4 and TRBJ2-7; D gene unclear. Germline V lookup: CDR1 SGHNT, CDR2 YYREEE (reference sequence). This CDR3 is built from 15 residues. Trimming cost V 3 bases and J 2 bases, with 15 bases left between them.

The V gene is TRBV28, the J gene TRBJ1-2; D not certain. V lost 7 bases to trimming and J lost 4 bases, with 10 bases between them. The CDR3 runs 12 residues. CDR1 MDHEN and CDR2 SYDVKM come from the germline V gene. Here the CDR3 reads CASTSLFYGYTF. In DNA, the CDR3 is TGTGCCAGCACGTCTCTGTTCTATGGCTACACCTTC.

This chain connects TRBV6-5 to TRBJ1-2; the D is unclear. The CDR3 is 13 amino acids. V dropped 5 bases and J dropped 2 bases, with 9 bases sitting between them. Germline V gives CDR1 MNHEY, CDR2 SVGAGI. The CDR3 sequence is CASSEARNYGYTF. The CDR3 nucleotides read TGTGCCAGCAGTGAAGCCAGGAACTATGGCTACACCTTC.

This chain joins TRBV2 and TRBJ1-5; 7 bases agree with TRBD1. CDR3 length equals 14 residues. CDR1 and CDR2 (germline): SNHLY, FYNNEI. The junction had 4 bases not matched to a gene; V was cut back by 6 bases and J by 2 bases. DNA for the CDR3: TGTGCCAGCAGGGACAGGAGCGGCAATCAGCCCCAGCATTTT. Its translation is CASRDRSGNQPQHF.

This rearrangement joins TRBV7-4 to TRBJ2-5, with D perhaps TRBD1 (6 bases). CDR1 and CDR2 (germline): SGHVT, SQSDAQ. The CDR3 consists of 14 residues. V shed 5 bases and J shed 4 bases, with 14 bases lying between them. The CDR3 sequence: CASSRSGVGETQYF. The CDR3 DNA sequence: TGTGCCAGCAGCCGATCAGGGGTGGGAGAGACCCAGTACTTC.

The chain is built from TRBV5-1 and TRBJ1-2, with TRBD1 identical over 7 bases. Per germline, CDR1 SGHRS and CDR2 YFSETQ. The CDR3 length is 14 residues. Germline trimming cut 7 bases from V and 2 bases from J; bases unmatched to any gene: 8. DNA for the CDR3: TGCGCCAGCGCCGACATACAGGGGAACTATGGCTACACCTTC. Encoded protein: CASADIQGNYGYTF.

The gene calls are TRBV6-1 and TRBJ2-2; 7 bases are a match to TRBD2. The CDR3 runs 15 residues. The V gene's germline CDR1 is MNHNS and CDR2 SASEGT. Unmatched junction bases numbered 12, after V lost 0 bases and J lost 14 bases. The CDR3 DNA reads as TGTGCCAGCAGTGAAGCGGGTCGGGAGCGGGGAACACTGTTTTTT. Translation: CASSEAGRERGTLFF.

The rearrangement joins TRBV2 to TRBJ2-1; unclear D gene. CDR1 and CDR2 from the germline V gene are SNHLY and FYNNEI. The CDR3 runs 10 residues. V was cut by 7 bases and J by 6 bases, with 4 bases left in between. CDR3 DNA sequence: TGTGCCAGCACTAGCAATGAGCAGTTCTTC. Residues: CASTSNEQFF.

The chain combines TRBV27 with TRBJ2-1; 7 bases line up with TRBD2. Trimming at V came to 6 bases and at J to 0 bases, leaving 5 bases not matched to a gene. Germline V CDR1 and CDR2: MNHEY, SMNVEV (reference sequence). The CDR3 has 15 residues. CDR3 loop: CASSRGGSSYNEQFF. The CDR3 coding sequence is TGTGCCAGCAGCCGGGGCGGGAGCTCCTACAATGAGCAGTTCTTC.

This chain joins TRBV11-2 and TRBJ2-7; D possibly corresponds to TRBD1 (6 bases). Per the germline V gene, CDR1 is SGHAT and CDR2 is FQNNGV. V was shortened by 0 bases and J by 4 bases, with 10 bases between the two germline ends. The CDR3 is 14 amino acids. The chain's CDR3 is CASSLDMQGYEQYF. The CDR3 DNA follows: TGTGCCAGCAGCTTAGATATGCAGGGGTACGAGCAGTACTTC.

The chain recombines TRBV5-1 with TRBJ2-7, with unresolved D. The V gene lost 0 bases and the J gene lost 6 bases, with 13 bases spanning the gap. This CDR3 spans 14 amino acids. The V gene's germline CDR1 is SGHRS and CDR2 YFSETQ. CDR3 region: CASSLGLLSGEQYF. CDR3 bases: TGCGCCAGCAGCTTGGGGCTCCTGTCGGGCGAGCAGTACTTC.

The chain is built from TRBV6-6 and TRBJ2-5, with D unclear. The V end was cut by 4 bases, the J end by 2 bases, with 8 bases between. Germline V gene sequence: CDR1 MNHNY, CDR2 SVGAGI (reference sequence). There are 13 residues in the CDR3. DNA of the CDR3: TGTGCCAGCAGTTTAAATCCGCAAGAGACCCAGTACTTC. Its protein is CASSLNPQETQYF.

The V call is TRBV19, the J call TRBJ1-2, with 9 bases matching TRBD1. The CDR3 spans 16 residues. V was clipped by 8 bases and J by 6 bases; unmatched bases: 16. CDR1 is LNHDA, CDR2 SQIVND, per germline (reference sequence). The CDR3 nucleotides are TGTGCCAGTGTTAATCCCGGGACAGGGAAGCAACATGGCTACACCTTC. This gives the protein CASVNPGTGKQHGYTF.

The chain couples TRBV4-1 to TRBJ2-7; unclear D gene. CDR1 and CDR2 (germline): MGHRA, YSYEKL. Trimming cost V 1 base and J 2 bases, with 12 bases left between them. The CDR3 covers 15 residues. The CDR3 nucleotides read TGCGCCAGCAGCCAAGTCCCTAGTCTTACCTACGAGCAGTACTTC. It codes for CASSQVPSLTYEQYF.

The rearrangement uses TRBV27 and TRBJ1-3, with D hard to call. Per germline, CDR1 MNHEY and CDR2 SMNVEV (reference sequence). The CDR3 consists of 14 residues. The V and J ends lost 5 bases and 2 bases respectively, with 10 bases between them. CDR3 region: CASSTTTTGNTIYF. The CDR3 DNA sequence: TGTGCCAGCAGTACTACTACCACTGGAAACACCATATATTTT.

The V gene is TRBV10-1, the J gene TRBJ2-1; TRBD2 matches at 7 bases. The V segment lost 4 bases and the J segment 10 bases; nucleotides outside the gene matches: 7. Looked up from germline, CDR1 is WNHNN and CDR2 is SYGVQD (reference sequence). The CDR3 runs to 13 residues. CDR3 DNA sequence: TGCGCCAGCAGTGGGTTGACTAGCCGGGAGCAGTTCTTC. This sequence encodes CASSGLTSREQFF.

The rearrangement uses TRBV6-5 and TRBJ1-2, with D possibly matching TRBD1 (6 bases). Looked up from germline, CDR1 is MNHEY and CDR2 is SVGAGI. This CDR3 has 13 amino acids. Trimming shortened V by 4 bases and J by 8 bases, and 14 bases separated the two germline ends. The CDR3 loop is CASSSSTGYGYTF. CDR3 nucleotide sequence: TGTGCCAGCAGTTCATCAACAGGGTACGGCTACACCTTC.

J is TRBJ1-3 and V is TRBV2; D remains unclear. The CDR3 has 12 residues. V gave up 11 bases and J gave up 0 bases, with 8 bases separating them. Germline V gene data show CDR1 as SNHLY and CDR2 as FYNNEI. The CDR3 DNA follows: TGTGCCCTGGCAGTCTCTGGAAACACCATATATTTT. It is translated as CALAVSGNTIYF.

This clone was counted a few times. The chain carries TRBV4-2 and TRBJ1-5, with 9 positions matching TRBD1. The CDR3 contains 15 residues. Germline V gene data show CDR1 as LGHNA and CDR2 as YNFKEQ. The V and J ends lost 0 bases and 5 bases, in that order; junction bases with no gene match: 2. The CDR3 DNA reads as TGTGCCAGCAGCCAAGATGACAGGGGGGATCAGCCCCAGCATTTT. Its protein product is CASSQDDRGDQPQHF.

The chain uses TRBV7-9 and TRBJ2-2, with TRBD2 as a possible D gene (5 bases). Trimming cost V 2 bases and J 6 bases, with 7 bases left between them. The CDR3 covers 13 residues. CDR1 is SEHNR, CDR2 FQNEAQ, per germline (reference sequence). The CDR3: CASSLRDPGELFF. For the CDR3, the DNA is TGTGCCAGCAGCTTACGGGATCCCGGGGAGCTGTTTTTT.

The chain links TRBV4-1 to TRBJ2-3; 14 bases match TRBD2. Germline CDR1 reads MGHRA; CDR2 reads YSYEKL. Trimming removed 2 bases from V and 8 bases from J; junction bases left unmatched: 12. The CDR3 consists of 18 residues. The chain's CDR3 is CASSQLLRTSGRSGTQYF. The CDR3 DNA is TGCGCCAGCAGCCAATTACTACGGACTAGCGGGAGGTCAGGTACGCAGTATTTT.

This chain uses TRBV27 with TRBJ1-5, with D perhaps matching TRBD1 (6 bases). The length of the CDR3 is 13 residues. The germline CDR1 and CDR2 sequences are MNHEY and SMNVEV (reference sequence). Trimming cost V 2 bases and J 7 bases, with 9 bases left between them. CDR3 in DNA: TGTGCCAGCAGTTTAGTCAGGGGCCAGCCCCAGCATTTT. Its translation: CASSLVRGQPQHF.

The chain links TRBV7-9 to TRBJ2-7; 8 nucleotides agree with TRBD2. The CDR3 sequence is 14 residues long. The junction had 6 bases not matched to a gene; V was cut back by 4 bases and J by 4 bases. CDR1 and CDR2 (germline): SEHNR, FQNEAQ (reference sequence). As DNA, the CDR3 is TGTGCCAGCAGCTCCATAGCGGGGAGGTACGAGCAGTACTTC. It is translated as CASSSIAGRYEQYF.